This T cell receptor (beta chain) stems from a study of blood T cell repertoires in COVID-19. Cohorts were based on clinical histories the participants reported. Using immunoSEQ multiplex PCR, the repertoire was profiled, and TCRdb retains in-frame clones only, with some absent. The sample includes fewer than 200,000 clones, approximately 80% of them seen just once. Germline V gives CDR1 MDHEN, CDR2 SYDVKM. V lost 10 bases to trimming and J lost 6 bases, with 10 bases between them. The CDR3 sequence is 11 residues long. This sequence was found in a woman aged 55-69 years with acute COVID-19. Input material: PBMCs or T cells enriched from blood (not recorded which). V gene TRBV28 combines with J gene TRBJ2-4; D perhaps matches TRBD1 (5 bases). The CDR3 here is CATLQGNIQYF. The CDR3 DNA follows: TGTGCCACCCTGCAGGGAAACATTCAGTACTTC.